Below, 2 T cell receptor beta chains from the same sample are listed, as sequenced in a study of blood T cell repertoires in COVID-19. The repertoire was sequenced with immunoSEQ multiplex PCR; TCRdb's copy has only in-frame clones and lacks some. The table lists 170,000 or so clones, around nine tenths of them singletons. The sample was peripheral blood. Receptors originate from a man aged 60 to 69 with COVID-19, enrolled during active disease.

For the CDR3, the DNA is TGTGCCAGCAGCTTCAGTCAGGGAAGCTACAATGAGCAGTTCTTC. Its translation is CASSFSQGSYNEQFF. The chain is built from TRBV11-2 and TRBJ2-1; perhaps TRBD1 as D (5 bases). CDR1 and CDR2 from the germline V gene are SGHAT and FQNNGV. V was clipped by 3 bases and J by 3 bases, with 12 bases between them. The CDR3 has 15 residues.

The gene calls are TRBV7-3 and TRBJ2-1, with 7 bases matching TRBD2. After removal of 0 bases from V and 9 bases from J, the junction contained 11 bases not matched to a gene. Germline CDR1 is SGHTA and CDR2 is FQGTGA. There are 16 residues in the CDR3. The CDR3 protein is CASSLTLVGGPGEQFF. CDR3 in DNA: TGTGCCAGCAGCTTAACCCTAGTGGGAGGGCCCGGTGAGCAGTTCTTC.